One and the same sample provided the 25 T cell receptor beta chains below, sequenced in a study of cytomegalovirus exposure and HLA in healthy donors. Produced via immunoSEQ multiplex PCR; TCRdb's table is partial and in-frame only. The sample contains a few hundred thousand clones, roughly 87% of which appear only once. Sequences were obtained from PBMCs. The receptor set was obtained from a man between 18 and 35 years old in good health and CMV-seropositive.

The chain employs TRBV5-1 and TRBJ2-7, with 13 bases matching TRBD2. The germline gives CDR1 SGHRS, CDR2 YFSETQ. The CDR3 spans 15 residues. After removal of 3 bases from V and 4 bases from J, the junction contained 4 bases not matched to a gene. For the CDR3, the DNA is TGCGCCAGCAGCTCCACTAGCGGGAGGGTATACGAGCAGTACTTC. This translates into CASSSTSGRVYEQYF.

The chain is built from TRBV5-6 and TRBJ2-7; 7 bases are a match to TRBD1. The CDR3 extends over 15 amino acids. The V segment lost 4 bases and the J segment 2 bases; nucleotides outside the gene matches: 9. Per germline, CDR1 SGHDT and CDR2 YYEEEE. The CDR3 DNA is TGTGCCAGCAGCCTGTTAAAGACAGGGACCTACGAGCAGTACTTC. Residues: CASSLLKTGTYEQYF.

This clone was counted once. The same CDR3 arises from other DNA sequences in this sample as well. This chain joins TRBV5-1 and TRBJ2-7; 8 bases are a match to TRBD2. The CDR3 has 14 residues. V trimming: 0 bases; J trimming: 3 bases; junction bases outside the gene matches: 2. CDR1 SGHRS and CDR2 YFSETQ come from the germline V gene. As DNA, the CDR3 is TGCGCCAGCAGCTTGGTAGGGACTAGCTACGAGCAGTACTTC. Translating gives CASSLVGTSYEQYF.

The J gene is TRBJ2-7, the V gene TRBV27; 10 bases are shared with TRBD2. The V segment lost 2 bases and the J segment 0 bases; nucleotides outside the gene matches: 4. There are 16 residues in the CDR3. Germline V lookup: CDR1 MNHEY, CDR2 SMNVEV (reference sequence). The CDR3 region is CASSLEAGGPSYEQYF. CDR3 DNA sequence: TGTGCCAGCAGTTTAGAAGCGGGAGGGCCCTCCTACGAGCAGTACTTC.

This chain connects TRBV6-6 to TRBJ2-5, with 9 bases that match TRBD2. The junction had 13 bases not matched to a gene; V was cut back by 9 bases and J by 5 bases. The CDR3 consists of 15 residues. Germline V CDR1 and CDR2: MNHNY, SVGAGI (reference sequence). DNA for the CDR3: TGTGCCAGTGGTCCCTGGCGGGAGGGAGGGGAGACCCAGTACTTC. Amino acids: CASGPWREGGETQYF.

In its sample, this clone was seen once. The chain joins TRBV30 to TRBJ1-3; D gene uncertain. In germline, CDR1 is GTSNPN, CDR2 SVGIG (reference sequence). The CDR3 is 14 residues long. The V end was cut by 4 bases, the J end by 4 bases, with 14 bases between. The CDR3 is CAWNRRGSGNTIYF. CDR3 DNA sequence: TGTGCCTGGAATCGTCGGGGAAGCGGAAACACCATATATTTT.

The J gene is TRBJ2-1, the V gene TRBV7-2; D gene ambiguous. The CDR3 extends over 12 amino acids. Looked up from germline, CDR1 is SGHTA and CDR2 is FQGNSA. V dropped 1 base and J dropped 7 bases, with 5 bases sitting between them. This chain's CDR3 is CASSLEPNEQFF. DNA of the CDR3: TGTGCCAGCAGCTTAGAGCCAAATGAGCAGTTCTTC.

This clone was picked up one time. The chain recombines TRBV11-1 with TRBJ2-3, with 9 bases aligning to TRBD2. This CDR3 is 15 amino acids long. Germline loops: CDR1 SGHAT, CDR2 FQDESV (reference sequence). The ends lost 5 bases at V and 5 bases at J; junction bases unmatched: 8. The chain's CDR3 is CASSPAGGRGDTQYF. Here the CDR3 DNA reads TGTGCCAGCAGCCCAGCGGGAGGTCGTGGAGATACGCAGTATTTT.

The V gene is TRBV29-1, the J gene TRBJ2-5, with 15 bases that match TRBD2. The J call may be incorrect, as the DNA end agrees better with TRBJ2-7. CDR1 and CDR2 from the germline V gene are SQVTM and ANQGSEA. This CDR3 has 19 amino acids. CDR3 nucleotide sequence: TGCAGCGTTCCTACAGCAGGGACTAGCGGGAGGATCGGCTTCTACGAGCAGTACTTC. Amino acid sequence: CSVPTAGTSGRIGFYEQYF.

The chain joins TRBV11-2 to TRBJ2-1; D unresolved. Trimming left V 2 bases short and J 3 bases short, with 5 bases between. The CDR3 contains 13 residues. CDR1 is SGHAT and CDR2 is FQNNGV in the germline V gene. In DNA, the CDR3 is TGTGCCAGCAGCTTAAAGATCTACAATGAGCAGTTCTTC. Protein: CASSLKIYNEQFF. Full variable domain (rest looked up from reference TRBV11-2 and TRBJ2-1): EAGVAQSPRYKIIEKRQSVAFWCNPISGHATLYWYQQILGQGPKLLIQFQNNGVVDDSQLPKDRFSAERLKGVDSTLKIQPAKLEDSAVYLCASSLKIYNEQFFGPGTRLTVL.

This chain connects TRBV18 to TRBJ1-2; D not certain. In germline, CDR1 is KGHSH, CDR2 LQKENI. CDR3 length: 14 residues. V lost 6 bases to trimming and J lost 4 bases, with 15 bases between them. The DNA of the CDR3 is TGTGCCAGCTCCGAGAGAGGCAAGGGCTATGGCTACACCTTC. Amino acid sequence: CASSERGKGYGYTF. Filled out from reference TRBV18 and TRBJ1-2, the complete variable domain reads NAGVMQNPRHLVRRRGQEARLRCSPMKGHSHVYWYRQLPEEGLKFMVYLQKENIIDESGMPKERFSAEFPKEGPSILRIQQVVRGDSAAYFCASSERGKGYGYTFGSGTRLTVV.

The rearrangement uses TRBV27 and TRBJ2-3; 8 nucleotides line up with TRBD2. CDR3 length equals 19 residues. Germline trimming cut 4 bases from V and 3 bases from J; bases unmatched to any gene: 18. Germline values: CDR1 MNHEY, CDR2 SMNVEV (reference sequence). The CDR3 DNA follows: TGTGCCAGCAGTTCGGTGGGGCCTTATTGGTCTAGCGGGACAGATACGCAGTATTTT. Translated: CASSSVGPYWSSGTDTQYF.

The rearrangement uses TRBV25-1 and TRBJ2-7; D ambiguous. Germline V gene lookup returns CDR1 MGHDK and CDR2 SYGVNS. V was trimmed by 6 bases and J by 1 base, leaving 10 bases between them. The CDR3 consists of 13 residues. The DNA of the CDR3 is TGTGCCAGCAGGGACGCTGGATCCTACGAGCAGTACTTC. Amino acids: CASRDAGSYEQYF.

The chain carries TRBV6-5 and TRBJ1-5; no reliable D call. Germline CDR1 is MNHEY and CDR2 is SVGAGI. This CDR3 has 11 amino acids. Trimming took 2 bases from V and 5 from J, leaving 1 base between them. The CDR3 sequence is CASSYDQPQHF. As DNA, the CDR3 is TGTGCCAGCAGTTACGATCAGCCCCAGCATTTT.

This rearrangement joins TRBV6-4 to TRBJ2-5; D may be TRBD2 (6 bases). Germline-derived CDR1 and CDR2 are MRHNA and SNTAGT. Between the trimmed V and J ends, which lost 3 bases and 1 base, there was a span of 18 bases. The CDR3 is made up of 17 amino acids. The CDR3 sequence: CASSESSEVLVQETQYF. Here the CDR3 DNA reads TGTGCCAGCAGTGAATCTAGCGAGGTGTTAGTCCAAGAGACCCAGTACTTC.

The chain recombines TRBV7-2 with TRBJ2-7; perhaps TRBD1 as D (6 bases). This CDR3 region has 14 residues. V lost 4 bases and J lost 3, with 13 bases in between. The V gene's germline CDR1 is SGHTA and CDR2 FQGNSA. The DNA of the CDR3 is TGTGCCAGCAGCTACACTGGACAGATCTACGAGCAGTACTTC. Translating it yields CASSYTGQIYEQYF.

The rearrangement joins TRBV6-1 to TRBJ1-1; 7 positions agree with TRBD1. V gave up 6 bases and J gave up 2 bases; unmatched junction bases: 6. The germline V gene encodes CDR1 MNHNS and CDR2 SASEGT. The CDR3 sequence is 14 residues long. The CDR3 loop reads CASRRQGINTEAFF. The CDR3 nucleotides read TGTGCCAGCAGGCGACAGGGAATAAACACTGAAGCTTTCTTT.

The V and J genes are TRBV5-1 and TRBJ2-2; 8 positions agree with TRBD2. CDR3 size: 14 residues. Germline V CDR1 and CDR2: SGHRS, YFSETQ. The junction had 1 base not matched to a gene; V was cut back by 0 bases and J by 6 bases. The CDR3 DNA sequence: TGCGCCAGCAGCTTGGCGGGAGGGCCCGGGGAGCTGTTTTTT. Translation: CASSLAGGPGELFF.

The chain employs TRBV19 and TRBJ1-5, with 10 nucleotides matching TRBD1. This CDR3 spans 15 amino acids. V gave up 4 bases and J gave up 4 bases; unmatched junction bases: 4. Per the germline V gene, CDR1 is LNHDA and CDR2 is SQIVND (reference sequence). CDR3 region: CASSRRTGGNQPQHF. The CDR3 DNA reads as TGTGCCAGTAGTAGGAGGACAGGGGGTAATCAGCCCCAGCATTTT.

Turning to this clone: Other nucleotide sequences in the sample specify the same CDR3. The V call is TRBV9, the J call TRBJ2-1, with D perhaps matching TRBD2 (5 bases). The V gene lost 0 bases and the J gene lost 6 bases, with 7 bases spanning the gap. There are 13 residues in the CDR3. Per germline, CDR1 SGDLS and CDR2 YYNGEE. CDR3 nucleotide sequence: TGTGCCAGCAGCGTAGCTACTAGCAATGAGCAGTTCTTC. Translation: CASSVATSNEQFF.

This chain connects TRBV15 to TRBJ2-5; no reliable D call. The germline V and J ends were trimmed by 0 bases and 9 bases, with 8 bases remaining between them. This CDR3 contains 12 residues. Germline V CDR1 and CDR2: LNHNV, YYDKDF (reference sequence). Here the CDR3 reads CATSRDPGAQYF. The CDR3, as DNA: TGTGCCACCAGCAGAGATCCCGGCGCCCAGTACTTC.

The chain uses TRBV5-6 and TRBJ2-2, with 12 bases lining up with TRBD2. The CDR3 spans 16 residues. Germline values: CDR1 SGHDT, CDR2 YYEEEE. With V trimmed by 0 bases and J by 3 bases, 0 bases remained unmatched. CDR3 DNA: TGTGCCAGCAGCTTGGGACTAGCGGGAGACACCGGGGAGCTGTTTTTT. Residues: CASSLGLAGDTGELFF.

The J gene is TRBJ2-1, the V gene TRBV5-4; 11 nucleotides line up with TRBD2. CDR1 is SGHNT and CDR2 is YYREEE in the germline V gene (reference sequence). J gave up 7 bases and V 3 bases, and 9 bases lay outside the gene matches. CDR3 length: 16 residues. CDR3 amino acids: CASSWGTSGAGNEQFF. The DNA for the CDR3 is TGTGCCAGCAGCTGGGGGACTAGCGGAGCTGGGAATGAGCAGTTCTTC. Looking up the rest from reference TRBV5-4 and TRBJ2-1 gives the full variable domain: ETGVTQSPTHLIKTRGQQVTLRCSSQSGHNTVSWYQQALGQGPQFIFQYYREEENGRGNFPPRFSGLQFPNYSSELNVNALELDDSALYLCASSWGTSGAGNEQFFGPGTRLTVL.

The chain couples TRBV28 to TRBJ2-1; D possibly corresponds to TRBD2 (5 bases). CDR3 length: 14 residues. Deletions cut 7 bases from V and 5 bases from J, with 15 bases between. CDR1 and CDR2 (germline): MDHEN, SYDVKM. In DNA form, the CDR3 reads TGTGCCAGCAATCCGAGACTATTCAACAATGAGCAGTTCTTC. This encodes CASNPRLFNNEQFF.

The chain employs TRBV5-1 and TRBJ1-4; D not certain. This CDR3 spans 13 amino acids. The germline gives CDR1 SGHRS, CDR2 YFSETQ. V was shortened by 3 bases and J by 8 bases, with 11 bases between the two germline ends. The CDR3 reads CASSSDAYEKLFF. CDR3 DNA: TGCGCCAGCAGCTCGGACGCTTACGAAAAACTGTTTTTT.